This T cell receptor beta chain was observed in a study of CD8+ T cells in alopecia areata. The CDR3 spans 14 residues. The V gene lost 3 bases and the J gene lost 2 bases, with 13 bases spanning the gap. CDR1 is GTSNPN, CDR2 SVGIG, per germline (reference sequence). The sequencing template was cDNA reverse transcribed from extracted RNA. This table comes from immunoSEQ multiplex PCR, and its TCRdb copy is limited to in-frame clones, with some not included. This table holds more than 95,000 clones, around 59% found once. Study-wide results and limits: TCR sharing across patients was less clear than in mice, possibly HLA-related. Compared with normal scalp, lesional scalp had higher clonality and more expanded CD8+ clones. Scalp specimens additionally yield sequences from normal skin's resident alphabeta T cells.

This clone was recorded a few times. What it binds is not known. This chain joins TRBV30 and TRBJ2-5; possible D gene TRBD2, 6 bases. Input material: CD4+ T cells sorted from blood. This TCR came from a human donor in good health. The CDR3 DNA sequence: TGTGCCTGGAGGGACTGGACTAAACAAGAGACCCAGTACTTC. Encoded protein: CAWRDWTKQETQYF.